These 18 T cell receptor beta chains were sequenced from one sample in a study of cytomegalovirus exposure and HLA in healthy donors. In the PCR, 60 Vbeta and 13 Jbeta primers were used. The protocol was immunoSEQ multiplex PCR, while the TCRdb copy is restricted to in-frame clones and leaves out a portion. Found here are about 110,000 clones, roughly 82% of them singletons; the top ten hold about 1.6%. Sequenced: PBMCs. All receptors come from a man in his fifties or sixties in good health and CMV-seronegative.

For the CDR3, the DNA is TGTGCCAGCCTCCCGGGGGGTGGCTATGGCTACACCTTC. It yields the protein CASLPGGGYGYTF. V is TRBV5-5 and J is TRBJ1-2, with a tentative D call TRBD1 (5 bases). Trimming took 7 bases from V and 4 from J, leaving 14 bases between them. The CDR3 covers 13 residues. Germline V gives CDR1 SGHKS, CDR2 YYEKEE (reference sequence).

In its sample, this clone was seen once. The DNA for the CDR3 is TGCAGCGTTTTAGAGACAGGGGGCTACAATGAGCAGTTCTTC. This sequence encodes CSVLETGGYNEQFF. The genes are TRBV29-1 and TRBJ2-1; 9 bases fit TRBD1. Losses at the gene ends were 5 bases for V and 3 bases for J; bases not matched to a gene: 5. CDR1 and CDR2 from the germline V gene are SQVTM and ANQGSEA. CDR3 size: 14 residues.

The gene calls are TRBV5-1 and TRBJ2-3; D is unclear. This CDR3 region has 15 residues. Germline CDR1 SGHRS, CDR2 YFSETQ. Trimming removed 2 bases from V and 3 bases from J, with 13 bases in between. This CDR3 reads CASSLFALRTDTQYF. CDR3 nucleotides: TGCGCCAGCAGCTTATTTGCACTAAGGACAGATACGCAGTATTTT.

This chain uses TRBV6-1 with TRBJ2-2, with 8 bases lining up with TRBD1. Germline V gene lookup returns CDR1 MNHNS and CDR2 SASEGT. V was clipped by 7 bases and J by 7 bases; unmatched bases: 11. The CDR3 consists of 15 residues. As DNA, the CDR3 is TGTGCCAGCACGAGGGCGCAGGGGGCGGACGGGGAGCTGTTTTTT. This gives the protein CASTRAQGADGELFF.

The chain uses TRBV5-1 and TRBJ2-2, with TRBD1 identical over 7 bases. CDR1 SGHRS and CDR2 YFSETQ come from the germline V gene. This CDR3 region has 16 residues. The V and J ends lost 4 bases and 1 base, in that order; junction bases with no gene match: 7. The CDR3 is CASSTRDRVNTGELFF. The CDR3 bases are TGCGCCAGCAGCACCCGGGACAGAGTGAACACCGGGGAGCTGTTTTTT.

The chain combines TRBV30 with TRBJ2-3; D ambiguous. Germline assignment: CDR1 GTSNPN and CDR2 SVGIG (reference sequence). The CDR3 runs 12 residues. The V end was cut by 0 bases, the J end by 3 bases, with 4 bases between. CDR3 sequence: CAWSVATDTQYF. CDR3 bases: TGTGCCTGGAGTGTAGCTACAGATACGCAGTATTTT. The full variable domain, completed using reference TRBV30 and TRBJ2-3, is SQTIHQWPATLVQPVGSPLSLECTVEGTSNPNLYWYRQAAGRGLQLLFYSVGIGQISSEVPQNLSASRPQDRQFILSSKKLLLSDSGFYLCAWSVATDTQYFGPGTRLTVL.

The chain uses TRBV18 and TRBJ1-1; 9 bases are a match to TRBD1. There are 17 residues in the CDR3. With V trimmed by 5 bases and J by 5 bases, 15 bases remained unmatched. CDR1 KGHSH and CDR2 LQKENI come from the germline V gene. The DNA for the CDR3 is TGTGCCAGCTCAATCGAACAGGGGGCATTAGTGGGAACTGAAGCTTTCTTT. Protein: CASSIEQGALVGTEAFF.

V is TRBV5-6 and J is TRBJ2-5; TRBD2 matches at 14 bases. V shed 7 bases, J shed 4 bases, and the junction held 6 bases outside the gene matches. CDR1 and CDR2 (germline): SGHDT, YYEEEE. The length of the CDR3 is 15 residues. The CDR3 loop is CASGGLAGGPETQYF. In nucleotides, the CDR3 is TGTGCCAGCGGAGGACTAGCGGGGGGCCCAGAGACCCAGTACTTC.

The chain employs TRBV7-9 and TRBJ1-2; 8 bases line up with TRBD1. This CDR3 has 14 residues. Germline-derived CDR1 and CDR2 are SEHNR and FQNEAQ (reference sequence). V lost 5 bases and J lost 4; bases outside the gene matches: 6. CDR3 sequence reads: CASSETGVFYGYTF. As DNA, the CDR3 is TGTGCCAGCAGCGAGACAGGGGTCTTCTATGGCTACACCTTC.

The rearrangement links TRBV4-1 to TRBJ1-2; 11 positions match TRBD1. The CDR3 has 16 amino acids. Germline V gene lookup returns CDR1 MGHRA and CDR2 YSYEKL. The trim removed 1 base at V and 6 bases at J, leaving 7 bases unmatched. The CDR3 nucleotides are TGCGCCAGCAGCCAAGTCGGACAGGGGGCGACTAATGGCTACACCTTC. Translated, it gives CASSQVGQGATNGYTF.

The V and J genes are TRBV5-6 and TRBJ2-5; unclear D gene. V was clipped by 4 bases and J by 7 bases, with 17 bases between them. This CDR3 spans 14 amino acids. The germline gives CDR1 SGHDT, CDR2 YYEEEE. The CDR3 DNA reads as TGTGCCAGCAGCCCCCCCCACGAGATCGGGACCCAGTACTTC. It yields the protein CASSPPHEIGTQYF.

This clone was found a few times. The chain joins TRBV5-1 to TRBJ1-5, with TRBD1 matching 7 bases. Trimming removed 0 bases from V and 4 bases from J; junction bases left unmatched: 4. The CDR3 sequence is 15 residues long. CDR1 is SGHRS, CDR2 YFSETQ, per germline. The CDR3 loop is CASSLDTGANQPQHF. In DNA form, the CDR3 reads TGCGCCAGCAGCTTGGATACAGGGGCGAATCAGCCCCAGCATTTT. Supplemented by reference TRBV5-1 and TRBJ1-5, the full variable domain reads KAGVTQTPRYLIKTRGQQVTLSCSPISGHRSVSWYQQTPGQGLQFLFEYFSETQRNKGNFPGRFSGRQFSNSRSEMNVSTLELGDSALYLCASSLDTGANQPQHFGDGTRLSIL.

The chain joins TRBV28 to TRBJ2-7, with D tentatively TRBD2 (6 bases). The CDR3 spans 15 residues. The germline V and J ends were trimmed by 6 bases and 2 bases, with 17 bases remaining between them. Germline CDR1 and CDR2: MDHEN and SYDVKM. The CDR3 reads CASRFTGRGAYEQYF. CDR3 nucleotide sequence: TGTGCCAGCAGGTTCACGGGGCGCGGGGCCTACGAGCAGTACTTC. Variable domain in full (rest from reference TRBV28 and TRBJ2-7): DVKVTQSSRYLVKRTGEKVFLECVQDMDHENMFWYRQDPGLGLRLIYFSYDVKMKEKGDIPEGYSVSREKKERFSLILESASTNQTSMYLCASRFTGRGAYEQYFGPGTRLTVT.

This clone was picked up a small number of times. The chain uses TRBV6-5 and TRBJ2-7; 8 nucleotides match TRBD1. The CDR3 is made up of 15 amino acids. Germline lookup yields CDR1 MNHEY and CDR2 SVGAGI. V shed 5 bases, J shed 6 bases, and the junction held 12 bases outside the gene matches. The CDR3 nucleotides are TGTGCCAGCAGTCGTCTTTCGGGACAGGCTATCGAGCAGTACTTC. It codes for CASSRLSGQAIEQYF.

The chain recombines TRBV19 with TRBJ1-5; D is perhaps TRBD1 (5 bases). Trimming stripped 8 bases from V and 9 bases from J, with 11 bases between. The CDR3 consists of 11 residues. Germline values: CDR1 LNHDA, CDR2 SQIVND (reference sequence). CDR3 sequence reads: CASSDSWPQHF. CDR3 in DNA: TGTGCCAGTTCAGACAGCTGGCCCCAGCATTTT.

The rearrangement uses TRBV10-3 and TRBJ2-7, with 7 bases that match TRBD1. V was clipped by 8 bases and J by 0 bases; unmatched bases: 4. This CDR3 comprises 13 residues. Germline-derived CDR1 and CDR2 are ENHRY and SYGVKD. CDR3 loop: CAIGTADSYEQYF. The CDR3 nucleotides read TGTGCCATCGGGACAGCTGACTCCTACGAGCAGTACTTC.

The chain combines TRBV11-2 with TRBJ2-3; 10 nucleotides align to TRBD2. CDR3 size: 15 residues. Per germline, CDR1 SGHAT and CDR2 FQNNGV. V trimming: 5 bases; J trimming: 5 bases; junction bases outside the gene matches: 7. This chain's CDR3 is CASSTRTSGEDTQYF. CDR3 sequence (DNA): TGTGCCAGCAGCACCAGGACTAGCGGTGAAGATACGCAGTATTTT.

The chain links TRBV28 to TRBJ2-4, with a possible D match to TRBD2 (6 bases). This CDR3 comprises 14 residues. V lost 1 base and J lost 9, with 13 bases in between. Per germline, CDR1 MDHEN and CDR2 SYDVKM. CDR3 region: CASSLSGAQTIQYF. The CDR3 DNA follows: TGTGCCAGCAGTTTATCGGGAGCCCAGACCATTCAGTACTTC.